A selection of T cell receptor beta chains follows, all from one sample in a study of cytomegalovirus exposure and HLA in healthy donors. TCRdb keeps only in-frame clones here, not all; method: immunoSEQ multiplex PCR. The table lists about 250,000 clones, more than 75% of them singletons. Sequencing was done on a sample of PBMCs. The receptors come from a man aged 18 to 30 in good health and CMV-seronegative. Both conserved end residues are part of each CDR3. Size values are once, few and many counts, or a class for expanded clones, and some rows have none.

TRBV28	NA	12	CASKRTLGGYTF
TRBV6-4	few	14	CASSESESTSSYTF
TRBV4-3	once	17	CASSQDAASGRTDTQYF
TRBV4-2	few	16	CASSQDPGGGSYEQYF
TRBV6-5	NA	13	CASSYFGTGEQYF
TRBV6-6	NA	16	CASRRGLPNQADTQYF
TRBV4-1	NA	13	CASSHLGGHEQYF
TRBV28	NA	13	CATIQAGAYEQYF
TRBV28	NA	14	CASSLSDRGETQYF
TRBV10-3	NA	12	CAISESRYEQYF
TRBV5-4	few	14	CASSRGTRYNEQFF
TRBV9	NA	16	CASSPLMSSYNSPLHF
TRBV4-3	NA	16	CASSRGVADSTDTQYF
TRBV28	NA	11	CASSYFNEQFF
TRBV10-3	NA	18	CAISESTGGGYGNSPLHF
TRBV12-5	NA	17	CASGPWTVYSGANVLTF
TRBV4-2	NA	13	CASSQEFQQAQYF
TRBV2	NA	16	CASGGRETPIYNEQFF
TRBV6-1	NA	13	CASRQGAAYEQYF